This T cell receptor (beta chain) was obtained from a study of shared clonotypes between healthy human individuals. Background on the study: Used for every donor were three CD4 naive, three CD4 memory, two CD8 naive and one CD8 memory plate.

Libraries were prepared by immunoSEQ multiplex PCR; TCRdb keeps only in-frame clonotypes and omits some of them. The sample records about 2.3 million clones, around 92% being singletons. Per germline, CDR1 LNHDA and CDR2 SQIVND (reference sequence). The CDR3 length is 20 residues. Trimming stripped 4 bases from V and 0 bases from J, with 26 bases between. The specimen was naive CD4+ T cells from PBMCs. The subset is: CD45RA+ positively selected. The source of this sequence is a man between 18 and 29 years old in good health. Some clones in this sample may be carry-over from other donors' samples. The chain employs TRBV19 and TRBJ2-3; D is undetermined. The chain's CDR3 is CASSKGRGWPHGGSTDTQYF. CDR3 in DNA: TGTGCCAGTAGTAAGGGCCGCGGTTGGCCCCACGGCGGAAGCACAGATACGCAGTATTTT.